These T cell receptor beta chains were read from a single sample in a study of T cell clusters in autoimmune cytopenias. TCRdb reanalyzed the multiplex PCR reads, giving one entry per CDR3 protein sequence and no DNA. In total, the table holds around 6,600 distinct CDR3 sequences. The data were also submitted as part of a second study, on T cell repertoires in aging, cancer and after chemotherapy.

Source material: peripheral blood. These receptors were obtained from a human donor in good health. Each CDR3 is given with its conserved first and last residue. Size is stated for part of the rows, as once, few or many counts, or as a class when the clone is expanded.

CDR3,length,V,J,size
CATWTSGLEQYF,12,TRBV10-3,TRBJ2-7,medium-sized
CASTRLGGKNEQFF,14,TRBV19,TRBJ2-1,medium-sized
CASRGGTGQETQYF,14,TRBV6-6,TRBJ2-7,-
CASRGRIGGIQYF,13,TRBV6-5,TRBJ2-4,-
CASRKRSGRSADTQYF,16,TRBV12-3/TRBV12-4,TRBJ2-3,medium-sized
CARSLRGAGRNEQFF,15,TRBV11-2,TRBJ2-1,-
CASSLSGRGRETQYF,15,TRBV27,TRBJ2-5,medium-sized
CASSSSRDTTNYGYTF,16,TRBV6-5,TRBJ1-2,medium-sized
CASSPPGLAEVYEQYF,16,TRBV18,TRBJ2-7,-
CASSAGDYGYTF,12,TRBV12-3/TRBV12-4,TRBJ1-2,-
CASSRTDSGANVLTF,15,TRBV18,TRBJ2-6,medium-sized
CASSYRGNEQFF,12,TRBV27,TRBJ2-1,medium-sized
CASSPTMNTEAFF,13,TRBV18,TRBJ1-1,-
CAWSGLAGREQFF,13,TRBV30,TRBJ2-1,medium-sized